The entry that follows covers one T cell receptor (beta chain) sequence. What antigen it recognizes has not been identified. The sample comes from a study of diagnostic markers for celiac disease (dated by TCRdb to between 2020 and 2021). TCRdb records Illumina MiSeq as the sequencer. TCRdb reprocessed the reads and assigns one entry to each CDR3 protein sequence, leaving out DNA. For this sample, the table gives about 7,500 distinct CDR3 sequences. The ten largest account for over 6% of the sample. The TCR sequence derives from a human donor. This table probably holds off-target reads from a library built for another chain. Sequencing was carried out using either unsorted cells or a sorted T cell fraction (not recorded which).

The CDR3 corresponds to CASSLEGVTEAFF. The chain was built from TRBV11-2 and TRBJ1-1; TCRdb calls TRBD1, which cannot be checked without DNA. Including cysteine and phenylalanine, the CDR3 has 13 amino acids. This entry has no DNA. The germline V gene specifies SGHAT as CDR1 and FQNNGV as CDR2.